Listed below are T cell receptor beta chains from one sample, sequenced in a study of blood T cells in healthy people across ages. A single record per CDR3 protein comes from TCRdb applying MiXCR to the 5' RACE reads. The sample holds some 1,800,000 distinct CDR3 sequences, roughly two fifths seen once. Sequencing was carried out using blood. The receptors were sampled from a human donor in good health. Both conserved end residues are part of each CDR3. The D gene is left open where the match is weak. Only some rows state a clone size, as once, few, many or a class for expanded clones.

j_gene | v_gene | abundance | d_gene | CDR3nt | CDR3aa
TRBJ1-1 | TRBV5-6 | NA | NA | TGTGCCAGCATCGGGGGCGCGAACACTGAAGCTTTCTTT | CASIGGANTEAFF
TRBJ2-5 | TRBV5-1 | NA | TRBD2 | TGCGCCAGCAGCGCCGGACTAGCGGGGGGAATCTTCCAAGAGACCCAGTACTTC | CASSAGLAGGIFQETQYF
TRBJ1-1 | TRBV25-1 | few | NA | TGTGCCAGCAGTGTTTCGAGCGGTTACACTGAAGCTTTCTTT | CASSVSSGYTEAFF
TRBJ2-7 | TRBV4-1 | many | TRBD1 | TGCGCCAGCAGCCCCGGGACAGGGGACGAGCAGTACTTC | CASSPGTGDEQYF
TRBJ2-3 | TRBV12-3/TRBV12-4 | few | NA | TGTGCCAGCAGTCCCCTGGGGAACACAGATACGCAGTATTTT | CASSPLGNTDTQYF
TRBJ2-5 | TRBV3-1 | NA | NA | TGTGCCAGCAGCCAAGATCCGGGACATCAAGAGACCCAGTACTTC | CASSQDPGHQETQYF
TRBJ2-1 | TRBV4-1 | NA | NA | TGCGCCAGCAGCCAAGATCCGGAATACAATGAGCAGTTCTTC | CASSQDPEYNEQFF
TRBJ2-3 | TRBV11-1 | few | NA | TGTGCCAGCAGCTTCGGGGAAATCGCAGATACGCAGTATTTT | CASSFGEIADTQYF
TRBJ1-2 | TRBV12-3/TRBV12-4 | many | NA | TGTGCCAGCAGCCGCGGGGACTATGGCTACACCTTC | CASSRGDYGYTF
TRBJ2-1 | TRBV3-1 | NA | NA | TGTGCCAGCAGCCAAGTCGGCGCCGAGCAGTTCTTC | CASSQVGAEQFF
TRBJ1-2 | TRBV6-5 | NA | NA | TGTGCCAGCAGTGCCAGGACCCCATTCCCTCACACCTTC | CASSARTPFPHTF
TRBJ1-5 | TRBV20-1 | NA | NA | TGCAGTGCTAGAGATTTTCGGACAAATCAGCCCCAGCATTTT | CSARDFRTNQPQHF
TRBJ1-2 | TRBV6-2/TRBV6-3 | few | NA | TGTGCCAGCAGTTCCTCCGGGACAAACCCGACGGATGGCTACACCTTC | CASSSSGTNPTDGYTF
TRBJ2-7 | TRBV20-1 | few | TRBD2 | TGCAGTGCTACTAGCGGGGGGGCCTCCTACGAGCAGTACTTC | CSATSGGASYEQYF
TRBJ1-4 | TRBV4-3 | NA | NA | TGCGCCAGCAGCCAGATCTTATACAGGCCGACTGGGGAAAAACTGTTTTTT | CASSQILYRPTGEKLFF
TRBJ2-1 | TRBV7-2 | few | TRBD2 | TGTGCCAGCAGCCCCCGGACTAGCGGGGGGGCAGATGAGCAGTTCTTC | CASSPRTSGGADEQFF
TRBJ2-6 | TRBV9 | NA | NA | TGTGCCAGCAGCGCTTGGGGAACTGGGGCCAACGTCCTGACTTTC | CASSAWGTGANVLTF
TRBJ1-2 | TRBV20-1 | NA | NA | TGCAGTGCTGGAGGAAACCTCCGGGACCACTATGGCTACACCTTC | CSAGGNLRDHYGYTF
TRBJ1-2 | TRBV29-1 | NA | TRBD1 | TGCAGCGTTGAAGACCCTAGAGGTTGGGGTACAGGGGACTATGGCTACACCTTC | CSVEDPRGWGTGDYGYTF
TRBJ2-5 | TRBV10-3 | NA | TRBD2 | TGTGCCATCAGCGGGACTAGCGGGGGAGAGACCCAGTACTTC | CAISGTSGGETQYF
TRBJ1-1 | TRBV4-1 | few | NA | TGCGCCAGCAGCCAGTTCGGGACTCCCATGAACACTGAAGCTTTCTTT | CASSQFGTPMNTEAFF
TRBJ2-4 | TRBV12-3/TRBV12-4 | NA | TRBD2 | TGTGCCAGCAGCACAGGACTAGCGGGGGGGATAAACATTCAGTACTTC | CASSTGLAGGINIQYF
TRBJ2-7 | TRBV15 | many | TRBD1 | TGTGCCACGGAACAGGGGGGCTCCTACGAGCAGTACTTC | CATEQGGSYEQYF
TRBJ2-3 | TRBV7-8 | NA | NA | TGTGCCAGCAGCCCTTTGGGGAGGAACACAGATACGCAGTATTTT | CASSPLGRNTDTQYF
TRBJ1-2 | TRBV29-1 | few | NA | TGCAGCGTTCGAATCGACCTTAACTATGGCTACACCTTC | CSVRIDLNYGYTF
TRBJ1-6 | TRBV9 | NA | NA | TGTGCCAGCAGCGCCTACCGGTATAATTCACCCCTCCACTTT | CASSAYRYNSPLHF
TRBJ2-5 | TRBV2 | NA | NA | TGTGCCAGCAGTGGGTCAGGGATGGAGACCCAGTACTTC | CASSGSGMETQYF
TRBJ2-5 | TRBV6-2/TRBV6-3 | many | TRBD2 | TGTGCCAGCAGCCGACTAGCGGGGGCCGGAGAGACCCAGTACTTC | CASSRLAGAGETQYF
TRBJ2-7 | TRBV9 | NA | TRBD1 | TGTGCCAGCAGCGTCGCCTCGGGGGTAGGGACAGGGGAGTACGAGCAGTACTTC | CASSVASGVGTGEYEQYF
TRBJ2-7 | TRBV5-1 | NA | NA | TGCGCCAGCAGCCAGCTGACAGCCTCCTACGAGCAGTACTTC | CASSQLTASYEQYF
TRBJ2-1 | TRBV20-1 | few | TRBD1 | TGCAGTGCTAGAGACTCCGGGACAGGGGAGGGCGATGAGCAGTTCTTC | CSARDSGTGEGDEQFF
TRBJ2-5 | TRBV29-1 | NA | NA | TGCAGCGTTGGAGGGTTAAAGACCCAGTACTTC | CSVGGLKTQYF
TRBJ2-1 | TRBV5-1 | few | NA | TGCGCCAGCAGCTTGGAACAGACATACCAATCCATTGAGCAGTTCTTC | CASSLEQTYQSIEQFF
TRBJ2-3 | TRBV10-3 | few | NA | TGTGCCATCAGTGATCAGGGGACGGTAGATACGCAGTATTTT | CAISDQGTVDTQYF
TRBJ2-7 | TRBV10-3 | NA | NA | TGTGTCTTCGACGGGACGACCCCAGACGAGCAGTACTTC | CVFDGTTPDEQYF
TRBJ2-5 | TRBV20-1 | few | NA | TGCAGTGCGGAGGGGAGGAGGGAGACCCAGTACTTC | CSAEGRRETQYF
TRBJ1-1 | TRBV6-2/TRBV6-3 | many | NA | TGTGCCAGCACCAAAGATCTGATGAACACTGAAGCTTTCTTT | CASTKDLMNTEAFF
TRBJ2-1 | TRBV24-1 | NA | TRBD2 | TGTGCCACCAGTGATCCGACTAGCGGCAATGAGCAGTTCTTC | CATSDPTSGNEQFF
TRBJ2-3 | TRBV20-1 | NA | TRBD1 | TGCAGTGCTAACCACAGGGGGCGATTTGAAGATACGCAGTATTTT | CSANHRGRFEDTQYF
TRBJ1-2 | TRBV11-2 | few | NA | TGTGCCAGCAGCTTGTCTTTGACAGCTAACTATGGCTACACCTTC | CASSLSLTANYGYTF
TRBJ2-3 | TRBV6-5 | NA | TRBD2 | TGTGCCAGCAGTTACGGGGCTAGCGGAGATACGCAGTATTTT | CASSYGASGDTQYF
TRBJ2-7 | TRBV12-3/TRBV12-4 | NA | NA | TGTGCCAGCGGCTCGGGGGTCGGCGAGCAGTACTTC | CASGSGVGEQYF
TRBJ1-2 | TRBV7-9 | few | NA | TGTGCCAGCAGCTCTCCCTGGGAGGACTATGGCTACACCTTC | CASSSPWEDYGYTF
TRBJ1-5 | TRBV7-2 | NA | NA | TGTGCCAGCAGCTTAGCGGGAGGGTTAAACAATCAGCCCCAGCATTTT | CASSLAGGLNNQPQHF
TRBJ2-3 | TRBV12-3/TRBV12-4 | many | NA | TGTGCCAGCAGGACTACCCGGCGGGCCTACACAGATACGCAGTATTTT | CASRTTRRAYTDTQYF
TRBJ2-3 | TRBV29-1 | NA | NA | TGCAGCGTTGAACTGGCTCGGGGAGATACGCAGTATTTT | CSVELARGDTQYF
TRBJ2-7 | TRBV5-1 | NA | NA | TGCGCCAGCAGCTTGAGGCTCGACGGCTCCTACGAGCAGTACTTC | CASSLRLDGSYEQYF
TRBJ1-4 | TRBV2 | once | NA | TGTGCCAGCAGGTCGGACGGATCTAATGAAAAACTGTTTTTT | CASRSDGSNEKLFF